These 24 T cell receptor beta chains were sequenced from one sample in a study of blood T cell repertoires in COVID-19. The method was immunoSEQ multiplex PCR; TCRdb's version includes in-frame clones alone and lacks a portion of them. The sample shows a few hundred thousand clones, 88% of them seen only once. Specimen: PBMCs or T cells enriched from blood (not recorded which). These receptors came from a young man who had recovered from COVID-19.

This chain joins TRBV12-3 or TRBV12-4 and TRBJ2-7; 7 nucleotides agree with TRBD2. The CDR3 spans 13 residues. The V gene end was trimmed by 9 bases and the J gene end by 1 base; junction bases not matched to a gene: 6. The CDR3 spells CASGLVSSYEQYF. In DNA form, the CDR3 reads TGTGCCAGTGGACTAGTCTCATCCTACGAGCAGTACTTC.

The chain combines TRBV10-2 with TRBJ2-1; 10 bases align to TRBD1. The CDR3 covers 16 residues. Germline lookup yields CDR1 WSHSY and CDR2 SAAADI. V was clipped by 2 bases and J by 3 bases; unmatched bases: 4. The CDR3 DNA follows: TGCGCCAGCAGTGAGATGGGGACAGGGGACTACAATGAGCAGTTCTTC. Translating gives CASSEMGTGDYNEQFF.

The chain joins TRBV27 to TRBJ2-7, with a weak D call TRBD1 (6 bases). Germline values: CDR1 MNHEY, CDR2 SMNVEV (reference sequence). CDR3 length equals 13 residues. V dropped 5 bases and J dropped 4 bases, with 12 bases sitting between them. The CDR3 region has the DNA TGTGCCAGCAGTCAAAAGCAGGGGTACGAGCAGTACTTC. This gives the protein CASSQKQGYEQYF.

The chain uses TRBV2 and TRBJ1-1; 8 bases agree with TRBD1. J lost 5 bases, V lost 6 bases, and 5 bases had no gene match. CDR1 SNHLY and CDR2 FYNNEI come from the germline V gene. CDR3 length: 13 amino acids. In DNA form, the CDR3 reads TGTGCCAGCAGCAGCGACAGGGGTACTGAAGCTTTCTTT. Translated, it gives CASSSDRGTEAFF.

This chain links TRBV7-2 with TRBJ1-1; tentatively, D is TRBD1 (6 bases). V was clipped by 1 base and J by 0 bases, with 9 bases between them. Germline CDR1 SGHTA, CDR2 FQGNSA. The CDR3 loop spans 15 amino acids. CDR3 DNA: TGTGCCAGCAGCTTAGACAGGGTTTTGAACACTGAAGCTTTCTTT. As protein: CASSLDRVLNTEAFF. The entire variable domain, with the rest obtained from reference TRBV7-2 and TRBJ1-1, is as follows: GAGVSQSPSNKVTEKGKDVELRCDPISGHTALYWYRQSLGQGLEFLIYFQGNSAPDKSGLPSDRFSAERTGGSVSTLTIQRTQQEDSAVYLCASSLDRVLNTEAFFGQGTRLTVV.

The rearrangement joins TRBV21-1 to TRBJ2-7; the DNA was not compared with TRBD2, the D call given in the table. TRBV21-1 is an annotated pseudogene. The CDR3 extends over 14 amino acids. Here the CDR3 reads CASSSGGPSYEQYF. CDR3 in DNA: TGTGCCAGCAGTAGCGGGGGGCCCTCCTACGAGCAGTACTTC.

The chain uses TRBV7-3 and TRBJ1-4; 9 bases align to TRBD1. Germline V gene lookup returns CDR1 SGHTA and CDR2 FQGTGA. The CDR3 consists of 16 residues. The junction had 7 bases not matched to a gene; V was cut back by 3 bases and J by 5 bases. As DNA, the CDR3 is TGTGCCAGCAGCTTCACGGGGACAGGGCCAAATGAAAAACTGTTTTTT. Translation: CASSFTGTGPNEKLFF.

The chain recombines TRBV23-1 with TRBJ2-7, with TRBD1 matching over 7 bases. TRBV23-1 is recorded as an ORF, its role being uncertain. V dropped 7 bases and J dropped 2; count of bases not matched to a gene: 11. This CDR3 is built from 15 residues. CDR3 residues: CASTNRQGLTYEQYF. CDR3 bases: TGCGCCAGCACCAATAGACAGGGCCTAACCTACGAGCAGTACTTC.

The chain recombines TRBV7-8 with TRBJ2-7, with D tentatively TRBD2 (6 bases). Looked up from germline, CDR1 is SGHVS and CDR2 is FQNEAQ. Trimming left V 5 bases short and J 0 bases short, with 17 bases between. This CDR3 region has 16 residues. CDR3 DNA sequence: TGTGCCAGCAGCCCAGGAACGTGGAGGGCCTCCTACGAGCAGTACTTC. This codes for CASSPGTWRASYEQYF.

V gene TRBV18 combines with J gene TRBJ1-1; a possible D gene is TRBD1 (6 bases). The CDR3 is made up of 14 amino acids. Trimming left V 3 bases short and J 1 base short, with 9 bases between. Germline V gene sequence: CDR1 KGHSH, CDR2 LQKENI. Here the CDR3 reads CASSPTQGNTEAFF. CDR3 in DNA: TGTGCCAGCTCACCCACACAGGGGAACACTGAAGCTTTCTTT.

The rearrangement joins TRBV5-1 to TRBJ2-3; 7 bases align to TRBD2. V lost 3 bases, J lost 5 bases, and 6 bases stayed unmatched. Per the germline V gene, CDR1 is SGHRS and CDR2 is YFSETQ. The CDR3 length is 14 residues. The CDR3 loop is CASSSGTKGDTQYF. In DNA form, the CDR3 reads TGCGCCAGCAGCTCCGGGACTAAGGGAGATACGCAGTATTTT.

The CDR3 DNA is TGTGCCATCAGTGACAGGACTAGCGGGGGGGCAAGGGAGCAGTACTTC. It specifies CAISDRTSGGAREQYF. The chain is built from TRBV10-3 and TRBJ2-7, with 15 bases matching TRBD2. This CDR3 region has 16 residues. Germline CDR1 and CDR2: ENHRY and SYGVKD. V trimming: 3 bases; J trimming: 7 bases; junction bases outside the gene matches: 7.

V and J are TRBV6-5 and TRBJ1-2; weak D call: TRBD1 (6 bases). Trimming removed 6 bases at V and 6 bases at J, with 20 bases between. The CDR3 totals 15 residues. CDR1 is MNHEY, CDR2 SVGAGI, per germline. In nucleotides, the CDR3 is TGTGCCAGCAGCTCGATTGGCGCAGGGGCACATGGCTACACCTTC. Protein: CASSSIGAGAHGYTF.

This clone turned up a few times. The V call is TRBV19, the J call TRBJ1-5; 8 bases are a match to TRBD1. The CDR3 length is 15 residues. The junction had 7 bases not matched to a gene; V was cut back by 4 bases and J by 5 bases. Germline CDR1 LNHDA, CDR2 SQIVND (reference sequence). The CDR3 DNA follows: TGTGCCAGTAGTAGCCGGACAGGGTCAGATCAGCCCCAGCATTTT. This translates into CASSSRTGSDQPQHF.

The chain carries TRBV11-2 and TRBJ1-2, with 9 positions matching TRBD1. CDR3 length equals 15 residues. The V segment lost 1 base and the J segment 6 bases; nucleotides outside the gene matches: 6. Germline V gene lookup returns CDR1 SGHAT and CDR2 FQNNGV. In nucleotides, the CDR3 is TGTGCCAGCAGCTTAGTAGCCGGGACAGGGAATGGCTACACCTTC. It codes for CASSLVAGTGNGYTF.

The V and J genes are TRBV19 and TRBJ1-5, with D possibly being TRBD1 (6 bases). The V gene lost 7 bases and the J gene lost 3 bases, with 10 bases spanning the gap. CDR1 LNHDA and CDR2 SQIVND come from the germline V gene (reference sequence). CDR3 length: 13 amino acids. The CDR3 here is CASMRQANQPQHF. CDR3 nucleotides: TGTGCCAGTATGCGACAGGCCAATCAGCCCCAGCATTTT.

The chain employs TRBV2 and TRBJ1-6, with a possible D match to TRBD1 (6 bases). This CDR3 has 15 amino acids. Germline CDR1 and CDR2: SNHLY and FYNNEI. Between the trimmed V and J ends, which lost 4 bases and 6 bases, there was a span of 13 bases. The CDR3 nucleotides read TGTGCCAGCAGTGGGTCGACAGGAGGTAATTCACCCCTCCACTTT. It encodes CASSGSTGGNSPLHF.

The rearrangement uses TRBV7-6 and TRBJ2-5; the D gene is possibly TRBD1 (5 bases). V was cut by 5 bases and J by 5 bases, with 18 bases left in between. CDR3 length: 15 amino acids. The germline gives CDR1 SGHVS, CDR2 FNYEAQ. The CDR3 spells CASSPAAGLKETQYF. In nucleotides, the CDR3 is TGTGCCAGCAGCCCGGCTGCAGGGTTGAAGGAGACCCAGTACTTC.

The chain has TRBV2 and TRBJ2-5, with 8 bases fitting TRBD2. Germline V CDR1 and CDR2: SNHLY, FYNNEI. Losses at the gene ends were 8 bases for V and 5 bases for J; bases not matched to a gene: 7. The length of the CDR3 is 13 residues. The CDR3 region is CASRPGGEETQYF. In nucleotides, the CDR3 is TGTGCCAGCCGACCGGGGGGGGAGGAGACCCAGTACTTC.

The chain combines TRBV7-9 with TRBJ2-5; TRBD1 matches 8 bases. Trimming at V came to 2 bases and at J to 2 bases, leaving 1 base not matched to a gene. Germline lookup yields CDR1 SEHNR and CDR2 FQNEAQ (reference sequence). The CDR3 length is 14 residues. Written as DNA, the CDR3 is TGTGCCAGCAGCTTAACAGGGGGACAAGAGACCCAGTACTTC. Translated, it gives CASSLTGGQETQYF.

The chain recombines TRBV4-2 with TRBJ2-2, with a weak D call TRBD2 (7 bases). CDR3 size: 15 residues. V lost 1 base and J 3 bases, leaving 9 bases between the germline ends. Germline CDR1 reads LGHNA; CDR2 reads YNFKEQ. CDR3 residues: CASSQAGGDTGELFF. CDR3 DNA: TGTGCCAGCAGCCAAGCGGGGGGCGACACCGGGGAGCTGTTTTTT.

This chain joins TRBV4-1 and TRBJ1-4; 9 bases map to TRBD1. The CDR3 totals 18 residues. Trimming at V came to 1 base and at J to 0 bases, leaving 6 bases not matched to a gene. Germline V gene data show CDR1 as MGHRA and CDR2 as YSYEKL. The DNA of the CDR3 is TGCGCCAGCAGCCAAGGGCCGGGACAGGGTGCAACTAATGAAAAACTGTTTTTT. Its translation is CASSQGPGQGATNEKLFF.

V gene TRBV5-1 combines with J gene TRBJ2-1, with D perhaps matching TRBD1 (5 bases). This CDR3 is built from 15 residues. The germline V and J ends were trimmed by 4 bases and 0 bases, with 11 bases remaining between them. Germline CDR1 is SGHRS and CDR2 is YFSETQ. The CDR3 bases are TGCGCCAGCAGCCAGGACACTACCTCCTACAATGAGCAGTTCTTC. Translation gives CASSQDTTSYNEQFF.

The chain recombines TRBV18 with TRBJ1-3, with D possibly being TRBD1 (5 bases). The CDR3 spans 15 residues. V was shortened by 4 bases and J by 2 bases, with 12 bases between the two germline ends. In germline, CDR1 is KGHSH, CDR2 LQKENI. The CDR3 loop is CASSLDRSTGNTIYF. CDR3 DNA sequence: TGTGCCAGCTCACTAGACAGAAGTACTGGAAACACCATATATTTT.